The next 20 T cell receptor beta chains were all read from a single sample in a study of CD8+ T cells in alopecia areata. In each case, RNA was isolated and then reverse transcribed into cDNA as the sequencing template. TCRdb's table, derived via immunoSEQ multiplex PCR, lists solely in-frame clones and lacks some. In the table there are a few hundred thousand clones, under 40% of which are singletons. Treatment given: oral pan-JAK inhibitor, 5-10 mg twice daily. Sequences were derived from CD4+ T cells sorted from blood, sampled around week 31, from a patient treated with tofacitinib. Receptor source: a human donor with alopecia areata.

The chain carries TRBV7-9 and TRBJ1-4; D is unresolved. V dropped 5 bases and J dropped 8 bases, with 15 bases sitting between them. Per germline, CDR1 SEHNR and CDR2 FQNEAQ (reference sequence). There are 14 residues in the CDR3. In DNA, the CDR3 is TGTGCCAGCAGCCCTGAGGAATCGCGAGAAAAACTGTTTTTT. Residues: CASSPEESREKLFF.

This clone was detected only a few times. The same CDR3 also results from other DNA sequences found in this sample. CDR3 sequence (DNA): TGTGCCTGGAGGGGACAGTTGAACACTGAAGCTTTCTTT. Its protein is CAWRGQLNTEAFF. The gene calls are TRBV30 and TRBJ1-1, with TRBD1 identical over 7 bases. V shed 3 bases and J 0 bases; nucleotides not matched to a gene: 1. The V gene's germline CDR1 is GTSNPN and CDR2 SVGIG (reference sequence). The CDR3 spans 13 residues. Variable domain in full (rest from reference TRBV30 and TRBJ1-1): SQTIHQWPATLVQPVGSPLSLECTVEGTSNPNLYWYRQAAGRGLQLLFYSVGIGQISSEVPQNLSASRPQDRQFILSSKKLLLSDSGFYLCAWRGQLNTEAFFGQGTRLTVV.

The rearrangement links TRBV4-2 to TRBJ2-5, with D possibly called TRBD1 or TRBD2 (6 bases each). Per the germline V gene, CDR1 is LGHNA and CDR2 is YNFKEQ. The length of the CDR3 is 17 residues. Trimming stripped 4 bases from V and 1 base from J, with 19 bases between. CDR3 coding DNA: TGTGCCAGCAGCCCAGAGGGGGTAGCGGCCACCCAAGAGACCCAGTACTTC. Translated, it gives CASSPEGVAATQETQYF.

The chain is built from TRBV5-1 and TRBJ2-1, with D hard to call. This CDR3 is built from 14 residues. V lost 2 bases, J lost 1 base, and 7 bases lay in between. Germline-derived CDR1 and CDR2 are SGHRS and YFSETQ. The CDR3 reads CASSFGQSYNEQFF. The CDR3 DNA follows: TGCGCCAGCAGCTTCGGGCAGTCCTACAATGAGCAGTTCTTC.

This chain links TRBV29-1 with TRBJ1-2; 8 bases match TRBD1. Germline CDR1 SQVTM, CDR2 ANQGSEA. Trimming took 3 bases from V and 7 from J; bases not matched to a gene: 7. CDR3 size: 13 residues. CDR3 nucleotides: TGCAGCGTTGAGCCCGGACAGGGATTTGGCTACACCTTC. This translates into CSVEPGQGFGYTF.

This clone was detected only a few times. The chain uses TRBV6-4 and TRBJ2-4; D is undetermined. Trimming took 2 bases from V and 6 from J, leaving 5 bases between them. Germline V gene data show CDR1 as MRHNA and CDR2 as SNTAGT. The CDR3 has 12 amino acids. CDR3 loop: CASSDNGNIQYF. CDR3 nucleotide sequence: TGTGCCAGCAGTGACAATGGAAACATTCAGTACTTC.

This clone has just a few counts. The chain has TRBV30 and TRBJ1-2; no firm D call. CDR1 GTSNPN and CDR2 SVGIG come from the germline V gene (reference sequence). Trimming stripped 2 bases from V and 7 bases from J, with 17 bases between. CDR3 length equals 14 residues. In DNA, the CDR3 is TGTGCCTGGAGTTACTCCGACCCAGGTGGTGGCTACACCTTC. This sequence encodes CAWSYSDPGGGYTF. Combining the CDR3 with reference TRBV30 and TRBJ1-2 gives the whole variable domain SQTIHQWPATLVQPVGSPLSLECTVEGTSNPNLYWYRQAAGRGLQLLFYSVGIGQISSEVPQNLSASRPQDRQFILSSKKLLLSDSGFYLCAWSYSDPGGGYTFGSGTRLTVV.

A few counts support this clone. This rearrangement joins TRBV18 to TRBJ2-7, with no clear D. CDR1 and CDR2 (germline): KGHSH, LQKENI. V was pared by 3 bases and J by 5 bases, with 14 bases between. This CDR3 is 14 amino acids long. CDR3 nucleotides: TGTGCCAGCTCACCGGACGGCAGAACCCACGAGCAGTACTTC. It specifies CASSPDGRTHEQYF.

The rearrangement joins TRBV9 to TRBJ2-7; 10 nucleotides match TRBD2. Germline loops: CDR1 SGDLS, CDR2 YYNGEE. The V and J ends lost 1 base and 3 bases, in that order; junction bases with no gene match: 7. The CDR3 has 16 residues. CDR3 in amino acids: CASSVLGTSGDYEQYF. In DNA, the CDR3 is TGTGCCAGCAGCGTACTCGGTACTAGCGGGGACTACGAGCAGTACTTC.

This chain connects TRBV29-1 to TRBJ1-1; D gene ambiguous. Germline V gene data show CDR1 as SQVTM and CDR2 as ANQGSEA. V lost 5 bases to trimming and J lost 2 bases, with 12 bases between them. The CDR3 sequence is 13 residues long. The CDR3 reads CSVSVSLNTEAFF. Written as DNA, the CDR3 is TGCAGCGTTTCAGTCAGTTTAAACACTGAAGCTTTCTTT.

The rearrangement links TRBV30 to TRBJ2-3; weak D call: TRBD2 (6 bases). The CDR3 runs to 16 residues. The V gene's germline CDR1 is GTSNPN and CDR2 SVGIG (reference sequence). Trimming removed 0 bases from V and 3 bases from J, with 16 bases in between. CDR3 in amino acids: CAWSVGAGGGTDTQYF. The CDR3 bases are TGTGCCTGGAGTGTAGGGGCTGGCGGAGGGACAGATACGCAGTATTTT.

This rearrangement joins TRBV9 to TRBJ1-6; TRBD1 is a possible D gene (5 bases). Germline V gene data show CDR1 as SGDLS and CDR2 as YYNGEE. The CDR3 extends over 16 amino acids. The V end was cut by 5 bases, the J end by 7 bases, with 19 bases between. CDR3 loop: CASRGNEAGYNSPLHF. In DNA, the CDR3 is TGTGCCAGCAGGGGGAATGAAGCAGGGTACAATTCACCCCTCCACTTT.

The chain joins TRBV4-1 to TRBJ1-6; D may be TRBD1 (6 bases). The germline V gene encodes CDR1 MGHRA and CDR2 YSYEKL. The CDR3 extends over 18 amino acids. Trimming left V 0 bases short and J 0 bases short, with 12 bases between. In DNA, the CDR3 is TGCGCCAGCAGCCAAGATGGGGGCTTACGCTCCTATAATTCACCCCTCCACTTT. Translation gives CASSQDGGLRSYNSPLHF.

The rearrangement links TRBV18 to TRBJ1-1; 7 bases are shared with TRBD1. The CDR3 is 15 residues long. The ends lost 4 bases at V and 5 bases at J; junction bases unmatched: 10. CDR1 and CDR2 from the germline V gene are KGHSH and LQKENI. The chain's CDR3 is CASSLGQAPGTEAFF. The CDR3 DNA follows: TGTGCCAGCTCACTCGGACAGGCTCCTGGTACTGAAGCTTTCTTT.

The chain carries TRBV23-1 and TRBJ1-2, with unresolved D. TRBV23-1 is an open reading frame whose function is uncertain. V shed 6 bases and J shed 4 bases, with 9 bases lying between them. This CDR3 region has 12 residues. In nucleotides, the CDR3 is TGCGCCAGCAGCCATACAGCCTATGGCTACACCTTC. This codes for CASSHTAYGYTF.

The V gene is TRBV30, the J gene TRBJ2-1; D is unresolved. The CDR3 is 13 amino acids. Germline assignment: CDR1 GTSNPN and CDR2 SVGIG (reference sequence). The V gene lost 4 bases and the J gene lost 6 bases, with 13 bases spanning the gap. As DNA, the CDR3 is TGTGCCTGGACCCCGCTGGCTGGCAATGAGCAGTTCTTC. Protein: CAWTPLAGNEQFF.

V usage is TRBV5-1 and J usage is TRBJ2-3; possible D gene TRBD1, 5 bases. The length of the CDR3 is 15 residues. V gave up 2 bases and J gave up 0 bases, with 10 bases separating them. The V gene's germline CDR1 is SGHRS and CDR2 YFSETQ. CDR3 DNA: TGCGCCAGCAGCTTACAGGTTCCCAGCACAGATACGCAGTATTTT. Protein product: CASSLQVPSTDTQYF.

This clone appeared a few times. The gene calls are TRBV4-1 and TRBJ2-5; TRBD2 agrees at 12 bases. The CDR3 extends over 16 amino acids. Germline loops: CDR1 MGHRA, CDR2 YSYEKL. V lost 3 bases to trimming and J lost 5 bases; unmatched junction nucleotides: 7. CDR3 loop: CASSQGRTSGKETQYF. CDR3 DNA sequence: TGCGCCAGCAGCCAGGGCAGGACTAGCGGGAAGGAGACCCAGTACTTC.

In this sample, this clone turned up a few times. The CDR3: CASMVQLRQFF. DNA of the CDR3: TGTGCCAGCATGGTGCAACTAAGGCAGTTCTTC. This chain joins TRBV2 and TRBJ2-1; D is unclear. The CDR3 has 11 amino acids. Trimming shortened V by 7 bases and J by 12 bases, and 13 bases separated the two germline ends. CDR1 and CDR2 (germline): SNHLY, FYNNEI.

The chain recombines TRBV29-1 with TRBJ1-1, with 11 bases that match TRBD1. CDR1 is SQVTM, CDR2 ANQGSEA, per germline. V lost 7 bases and J lost 4; bases outside the gene matches: 14. There are 16 residues in the CDR3. CDR3 protein: CSAGGQGGKVGTEAFF. For the CDR3, the DNA is TGCAGCGCTGGGGGACAGGGGGGCAAGGTCGGCACTGAAGCTTTCTTT. The whole variable domain, remainder taken from reference TRBV29-1 and TRBJ1-1, is SAVISQKPSRDICQRGTSLTIQCQVDSQVTMMFWYRQQPGQSLTLIATANQGSEATYESGFVIDKFPISRPNLTFSTLTVSNMSPEDSSIYLCSAGGQGGKVGTEAFFGQGTRLTVV.